A single sample is the source of the 29 T cell receptor beta chains below, sequenced in a study of blood T cell repertoires in COVID-19. Assay used: immunoSEQ multiplex PCR; TCRdb lists only in-frame clones, some missing. The repertoire has 270,000 or so clones, 65% to 90% of them found once; the top ten carry roughly 13%. Sequences were obtained from peripheral blood. Receptors originate from a human donor in a cohort sampled during active COVID-19.

The V call is TRBV27, the J call TRBJ1-1; D not resolved. Germline CDR1 MNHEY, CDR2 SMNVEV (reference sequence). The CDR3 runs 11 residues. Trimming removed 8 bases at V and 5 bases at J, with 9 bases between. The DNA of the CDR3 is TGTGCCAGCGTCGGAGGGACTGAAGCTTTCTTT. Translated: CASVGGTEAFF.

Only one count was recorded for this clone. This sequence joins TRBV10-3 and TRBJ2-1; a possible D gene is TRBD1 (6 bases). CDR3 length: 14 amino acids. CDR1 and CDR2 from the germline V gene are ENHRY and SYGVKD. Trimming stripped 2 bases from V and 4 bases from J, with 9 bases between. The CDR3 protein is CAISEQGRYNEQFF. CDR3 sequence (DNA): TGTGCCATCAGTGAGCAGGGGAGATACAATGAGCAGTTCTTC.

For this clone: Other nucleotide sequences from this sample produce the same CDR3. The rearrangement uses TRBV19 and TRBJ1-6; TRBD1 matches at 11 bases. The length of the CDR3 is 16 residues. Germline lookup yields CDR1 LNHDA and CDR2 SQIVND (reference sequence). V gave up 4 bases and J gave up 7 bases; unmatched junction bases: 6. The CDR3 is CASSTSGTGGNSPLHF. Written as DNA, the CDR3 is TGTGCCAGTAGTACCTCCGGGACAGGGGGGAATTCACCCCTCCACTTT.

This clone has only one observation. The chain has TRBV2 and TRBJ2-2; no clear D. The CDR3 length is 11 residues. The V end was cut by 6 bases, the J end by 7 bases, with 6 bases between. Germline CDR1 SNHLY, CDR2 FYNNEI. The CDR3 protein is CASRRDGELFF. The DNA for the CDR3 is TGTGCCAGCAGGAGAGACGGGGAGCTGTTTTTT.

This clone was recorded a few times. V is TRBV5-5 and J is TRBJ2-7; 8 nucleotides line up with TRBD1. The CDR3 contains 14 residues. CDR1 and CDR2 from the germline V gene are SGHKS and YYEKEE (reference sequence). The V segment lost 3 bases and the J segment 3 bases; nucleotides outside the gene matches: 5. CDR3 amino acids: CASSSHTGGYEQYF. Written as DNA, the CDR3 is TGTGCCAGCAGCTCACACACAGGGGGCTACGAGCAGTACTTC.

This clone was found a few times. The chain carries TRBV4-2 and TRBJ2-4; D is ambiguous. Germline assignment: CDR1 LGHNA and CDR2 YNFKEQ. Trimming removed 0 bases at V and 0 bases at J, with 3 bases between. This CDR3 has 14 amino acids. This CDR3 is CASSQELAKNIQYF. Here the CDR3 DNA reads TGTGCCAGCAGCCAAGAACTAGCCAAAAACATTCAGTACTTC.

As DNA, the CDR3 is TGTGCCAGAAGCTTGGGGAGGGAAACCTACGAGCAGTACTTC. It encodes CARSLGRETYEQYF. The chain links TRBV5-3 to TRBJ2-7; D perhaps matches TRBD2 (6 bases). TRBV5-3 is placed among ORFs of uncertain function. V dropped 0 bases and J dropped 2 bases, with 9 bases sitting between them. This CDR3 has 14 amino acids.

This clone was found a few times. The chain links TRBV7-2 to TRBJ2-7; D unresolved. V lost 2 bases and J lost 6, with 11 bases in between. The CDR3 covers 13 residues. Germline CDR1 is SGHTA and CDR2 is FQGNSA. The DNA of the CDR3 is TGTGCCAGCAGCTTACCGCCCAGTGTCGAGCAGTACTTC. Translating gives CASSLPPSVEQYF. The whole variable domain, filled in from reference TRBV7-2 and TRBJ2-7, reads GAGVSQSPSNKVTEKGKDVELRCDPISGHTALYWYRQSLGQGLEFLIYFQGNSAPDKSGLPSDRFSAERTGGSVSTLTIQRTQQEDSAVYLCASSLPPSVEQYFGPGTRLTVT.

The chain carries TRBV24-1 and TRBJ2-3, with a tentative D call TRBD2 (6 bases). Germline loops: CDR1 KGHDR, CDR2 SFDVKD. Between the trimmed V and J ends, which lost 12 bases and 2 bases, there was a span of 14 bases. This CDR3 has 13 amino acids. CDR3 sequence: CAVGGSLTDTQYF. The CDR3 DNA sequence: TGTGCCGTGGGAGGCAGTCTCACAGATACGCAGTATTTT.

This clone has only a few counts. The V call is TRBV20-1, the J call TRBJ1-1; D remains ambiguous. Trimming shortened V by 7 bases and J by 0 bases, and 6 bases separated the two germline ends. The germline CDR1 and CDR2 sequences are DFQATT and SNEGSKA (reference sequence). The CDR3 sequence is 11 residues long. CDR3 protein: CSGGMNTEAFF. As DNA, the CDR3 is TGCAGTGGAGGAATGAACACTGAAGCTTTCTTT.

The chain recombines TRBV10-2 with TRBJ2-3; 9 positions agree with TRBD2. J lost 0 bases, V lost 2 bases, and 9 bases had no gene match. The CDR3 consists of 18 residues. Germline assignment: CDR1 WSHSY and CDR2 SAAADI. The CDR3 reads CASSELGSGSGSTDTQYF. The CDR3 DNA reads TGCGCCAGCAGTGAGCTTGGTAGCGGGAGTGGGAGCACAGATACGCAGTATTTT.

The chain employs TRBV28 and TRBJ1-2, with D possibly being TRBD1 (6 bases). Germline lookup yields CDR1 MDHEN and CDR2 SYDVKM. The CDR3 has 15 amino acids. V gave up 6 bases and J gave up 0 bases, with 14 bases separating them. The CDR3 nucleotides read TGTGCCAGCAGGCTTGACAGGACTTCTAACTATGGCTACACCTTC. Its protein product is CASRLDRTSNYGYTF.

V gene TRBV4-3 combines with J gene TRBJ1-4; TRBD1 agrees at 9 bases. The V segment lost 0 bases and the J segment 7 bases; nucleotides outside the gene matches: 6. This CDR3 region has 16 residues. Germline values: CDR1 LGHNA, CDR2 YSLEER. CDR3 DNA sequence: TGCGCCAGCAGCCAAGAGACGGTGACAGGGGGTGAAAAACTGTTTTTT. The encoded protein is CASSQETVTGGEKLFF.

The rearrangement joins TRBV5-8 to TRBJ1-2; D perhaps matches TRBD1 (5 bases). The CDR3 length is 15 residues. From germline, CDR1 is SGHTS and CDR2 YDEGEE. With 2 bases removed from V and 7 bases from J, the gap between germline ends came to 18 bases. The CDR3 protein is CASSFSSSGTSGYTF. The CDR3 region has the DNA TGTGCCAGCAGCTTTTCGTCATCAGGGACTTCTGGCTACACCTTC.

The DNA of the CDR3 is TGTGCCAGCAGCGCCCTGACAGGTAGCTCCTACAATGAGCAGTTCTTC. As protein: CASSALTGSSYNEQFF. V is TRBV7-9 and J is TRBJ2-1; D might be TRBD1 (6 bases). The CDR3 has 16 residues. Germline-derived CDR1 and CDR2 are SEHNR and FQNEAQ (reference sequence). The V gene lost 5 bases and the J gene lost 0 bases, with 14 bases spanning the gap.

This sequence joins TRBV7-4 and TRBJ2-4, with 7 bases fitting TRBD2. V gave up 5 bases and J gave up 2 bases; unmatched junction bases: 12. Germline assignment: CDR1 SGHVT and CDR2 SQSDAQ. This CDR3 is built from 17 residues. The CDR3 nucleotides read TGTGCCAGCAGCCCGAGGGAGGGACTAAGCACCAAAAACATTCAGTACTTC. It translates to CASSPREGLSTKNIQYF.

This sequence joins TRBV7-9 and TRBJ2-5, with a weak D call TRBD2 (6 bases). V was cut by 5 bases and J by 5 bases, with 12 bases left in between. CDR1 and CDR2 (germline): SEHNR, FQNEAQ (reference sequence). This CDR3 is 13 amino acids long. The DNA for the CDR3 is TGTGCCAGCAGCCCTCCGGAGGGCGAGACCCAGTACTTC. Its protein is CASSPPEGETQYF.

This clone was seen just once. The J gene is TRBJ2-3, the V gene TRBV5-6; TRBD1 might be the D (6 bases). The CDR3 has 15 residues. V was clipped by 4 bases and J by 3 bases, with 15 bases between them. Germline loops: CDR1 SGHDT, CDR2 YYEEEE. The CDR3 coding sequence is TGTGCCAGCAGCACCGGGACAAGTCTGACAGATACGCAGTATTTT. It specifies CASSTGTSLTDTQYF.

This chain joins TRBV7-2 and TRBJ2-1; the match to TRBD2 covers 7 bases. The CDR3 loop spans 18 amino acids. The germline CDR1 and CDR2 sequences are SGHTA and FQGNSA. J was trimmed by 2 bases and V by 2 bases; bases with no gene match: 12. The CDR3 reads CASSLTGGASGPYNEQFF. For the CDR3, the DNA is TGTGCCAGCAGCTTAACCGGCGGGGCTAGCGGACCCTACAATGAGCAGTTCTTC.

The rearrangement links TRBV6-5 to TRBJ1-6; possible D gene TRBD1, 5 bases. The CDR3 has 15 residues. Germline V CDR1 and CDR2: MNHEY, SVGAGI. V was shortened by 2 bases and J by 7 bases, with 12 bases between the two germline ends. This CDR3 is CASSYMAGRNSPLHF. Here the CDR3 DNA reads TGTGCCAGCAGTTACATGGCAGGGCGCAATTCACCCCTCCACTTT.

The genes are TRBV29-1 and TRBJ2-1, with 8 bases that match TRBD2. Germline V gene sequence: CDR1 SQVTM, CDR2 ANQGSEA. V was clipped by 6 bases and J by 2 bases; unmatched bases: 9. CDR3 length: 15 amino acids. CDR3 bases: TGCAGCGTCCGCGCACTAGCGGACCCCTACAATGAGCAGTTCTTC. It encodes CSVRALADPYNEQFF.

The count of this clone is one. This chain links TRBV6-5 with TRBJ1-5; TRBD1 is a possible D gene (6 bases). The CDR3 has 14 amino acids. Germline V gene sequence: CDR1 MNHEY, CDR2 SVGAGI. V shed 5 bases and J shed 8 bases, with 16 bases lying between them. The CDR3 loop reads CASSTRQDREPQHF. CDR3 bases: TGTGCCAGCAGTACACGACAGGATAGGGAGCCCCAGCATTTT.

The rearrangement links TRBV5-1 to TRBJ2-5; no firm D call. CDR3 length: 15 amino acids. The V and J ends lost 1 base and 2 bases respectively, with 12 bases between them. CDR1 and CDR2 (germline): SGHRS, YFSETQ. The DNA of the CDR3 is TGCGCCAGCAGCTTGCTTGCCAGTAAGCAAGAGACCCAGTACTTC. Translating it yields CASSLLASKQETQYF.

V usage is TRBV5-1 and J usage is TRBJ1-2; D call uncertain. V lost 3 bases and J 4 bases, leaving 10 bases between the germline ends. This CDR3 comprises 13 residues. CDR1 and CDR2 (germline): SGHRS, YFSETQ. The CDR3 reads CASSSTPGYGYTF. The CDR3 region has the DNA TGCGCCAGCAGCTCCACCCCGGGCTATGGCTACACCTTC.

This chain uses TRBV5-4 with TRBJ2-3; TRBD2 might be the D (6 bases). This CDR3 is built from 14 residues. V lost 4 bases and J 0 bases, leaving 9 bases between the germline ends. Per germline, CDR1 SGHNT and CDR2 YYREEE (reference sequence). DNA for the CDR3: TGTGCCAGCAGCCCTAGCGTGAGCACAGATACGCAGTATTTT. It yields the protein CASSPSVSTDTQYF.

This chain links TRBV2 with TRBJ2-3; D is possibly TRBD1 (5 bases). The CDR3 is 15 amino acids. Germline V gene lookup returns CDR1 SNHLY and CDR2 FYNNEI. Between the trimmed V and J ends, which lost 8 bases and 2 bases, there was a span of 17 bases. CDR3 in DNA: TGTGCCAGCGACCTGGGTAGGGGTAACACAGATACGCAGTATTTT. Protein: CASDLGRGNTDTQYF.

This clone was found a few times. The chain employs TRBV6-5 and TRBJ2-2, with a weak D call TRBD2 (6 bases). The CDR3 length is 15 residues. V was pared by 8 bases and J by 0 bases, with 13 bases between. In germline, CDR1 is MNHEY, CDR2 SVGAGI. The CDR3 DNA reads TGTGCCAGCGGCCTTGAGCGGGCGAACACCGGGGAGCTGTTTTTT. Amino acids: CASGLERANTGELFF.

This chain joins TRBV5-1 and TRBJ1-3; tentatively, D is TRBD1 (5 bases). The CDR3 covers 14 residues. The V end lost 2 bases, the J end lost 2 bases, and 8 bases lay between the germline ends. From germline, CDR1 is SGHRS and CDR2 YFSETQ. CDR3 region: CASSFGATGNTIYF. CDR3 in DNA: TGCGCCAGCAGCTTTGGGGCCACTGGAAACACCATATATTTT.

The V call is TRBV1, the J call TRBJ1-5. TRBV1 is flagged as a pseudogene. The CDR3 has 18 amino acids. The CDR3 sequence is CTSSQDPVRGESNQPQHF. Here the CDR3 DNA reads TGCACCAGCAGCCAAGATCCCGTACGGGGGGAAAGCAATCAGCCCCAGCATTTT.